These T cell receptor beta chains were read from a single sample in a study of cytomegalovirus exposure and HLA in healthy donors. The table came from immunoSEQ multiplex PCR; TCRdb's copy has only in-frame clones and leaves some out. The repertoire holds roughly 120,000 clones, with over 60% as singletons. The sequenced sample was PBMCs. The receptors stem from a woman aged 55-70 years in good health and CMV-seropositive. Both conserved end residues are part of each CDR3. Each record gives: J gene, D gene, clone size, V gene, CDR3 protein, CDR3 DNA. D genes are given only for firm matches. Clone size is given for some rows only: seen once, a few or many times, or a class if the clone is expanded.

J: TRBJ2-7
D: TRBD1
size: NA
V: TRBV10-3
CDR3: CAISSDRGASYEQYF
DNA: TGTGCCATCAGCTCGGACAGGGGGGCTTCCTACGAGCAGTACTTC

J: TRBJ2-3
D: NA
size: NA
V: TRBV30
CDR3: CAWGGNTDTQYF
DNA: TGTGCCTGGGGCGGTAACACAGATACGCAGTATTTT

J: TRBJ1-3
D: TRBD1
size: NA
V: TRBV6-4
CDR3: CASSYGGQVDSGNTIYF
DNA: TGTGCCAGCAGTTACGGTGGACAGGTAGACTCTGGAAACACCATATATTTT

J: TRBJ1-3
D: NA
size: NA
V: TRBV4-3
CDR3: CASSPDRNRKQNTIYF
DNA: TGCGCCAGCAGCCCAGACAGAAACCGAAAACAAAACACCATATATTTT

J: TRBJ1-1
D: NA
size: few
V: TRBV7-3
CDR3: CASSLRGRDTEAFF
DNA: TGTGCCAGCAGCCTCAGGGGCAGGGACACTGAAGCTTTCTTT

J: TRBJ2-2
D: NA
size: NA
V: TRBV11-1
CDR3: CASSFNLNTGELFF
DNA: TGTGCCAGCAGCTTCAACTTAAACACCGGGGAGCTGTTTTTT

J: TRBJ2-7
D: NA
size: NA
V: TRBV6-1
CDR3: CASSVQAPSSYEQYF
DNA: TGTGCCAGCAGTGTGCAGGCACCGAGCTCCTACGAGCAGTACTTC

J: TRBJ1-2
D: TRBD1
size: NA
V: TRBV19
CDR3: CASSPPGRQGFYGYTF
DNA: TGTGCCAGTAGTCCACCGGGCCGACAGGGGTTCTATGGCTACACCTTC

J: TRBJ2-7
D: NA
size: few
V: TRBV5-6
CDR3: CASSLAPRGGYEQYF
DNA: TGTGCCAGCAGCTTGGCCCCACGAGGGGGCTACGAGCAGTACTTC

J: TRBJ2-7
D: TRBD1
size: NA
V: TRBV6-1
CDR3: CASRPGQSLYEQYF
DNA: TGTGCCAGCAGGCCGGGACAGTCACTCTACGAGCAGTACTTC

J: TRBJ1-4
D: NA
size: NA
V: TRBV25-1
CDR3: CASSEYGRGTTNEKLFF
DNA: TGTGCCAGCAGTGAATATGGGAGGGGGACAACTAATGAAAAACTGTTTTTT

J: TRBJ2-1
D: NA
size: few
V: TRBV15
CDR3: CATSRILALSYNEQFF
DNA: TGTGCCACCAGCAGGATTCTAGCGCTCTCCTACAATGAGCAGTTCTTC

J: TRBJ1-1
D: TRBD1
size: NA
V: TRBV30
CDR3: CAWTANRGEAFF
DNA: TGTGCCTGGACCGCCAACAGGGGAGAAGCTTTCTTT

J: TRBJ2-4
D: TRBD2
size: NA
V: TRBV28
CDR3: CASSPLGEGSKNIQYF
DNA: TGTGCCAGCAGTCCGTTGGGGGAGGGATCCAAAAACATTCAGTACTTC

J: TRBJ2-3
D: NA
size: NA
V: TRBV5-1
CDR3: CASSLPTTDTQYF
DNA: TGCGCCAGCAGCTTACCTACCACAGATACGCAGTATTTT

J: TRBJ1-2
D: TRBD1
size: once
V: TRBV23-1
CDR3: CASSQSGVTGQGARNYGYTF
DNA: TGCGCCAGCAGTCAATCGGGGGTTACGGGACAGGGGGCGCGGAACTATGGCTACACCTTC

J: TRBJ2-2
D: NA
size: NA
V: TRBV4-1
CDR3: CASSQDRGGELFF
DNA: TGCGCCAGCAGCCAAGATCGGGGCGGGGAGCTGTTTTTT

J: TRBJ1-1
D: NA
size: few
V: TRBV7-9
CDR3: CASSQWNTEAFF
DNA: TGTGCCAGCAGCCAGTGGAACACTGAAGCTTTCTTT

J: TRBJ1-2
D: NA
size: NA
V: TRBV6-5
CDR3: CASSYSLIGQIYGYTF
DNA: TGTGCCAGCAGTTACTCTCTTATTGGACAGATCTATGGCTACACCTTC

J: TRBJ1-2
D: NA
size: NA
V: TRBV6-5
CDR3: CASSSTRQRANYGYTF
DNA: TGTGCCAGCAGTTCCACCCGACAGAGAGCTAACTATGGCTACACCTTC

J: TRBJ1-4
D: TRBD1
size: NA
V: TRBV7-3
CDR3: CASSLNFIPDRDRGEKLFF
DNA: TGTGCCAGCAGCTTAAATTTCATCCCCGACAGGGATCGAGGTGAAAAACTGTTTTTT

J: TRBJ2-5
D: TRBD2
size: NA
V: TRBV5-1
CDR3: CASSPQLAGIRVAQYF
DNA: TGCGCCAGCAGCCCCCAGTTAGCGGGGATTCGGGTAGCCCAGTACTTC

J: TRBJ1-6
D: TRBD1
size: NA
V: TRBV27
CDR3: CASRSTGGFSPLHF
DNA: TGTGCCAGCAGGTCCACAGGGGGCTTTTCACCCCTCCACTTT

J: TRBJ2-1
D: TRBD2
size: NA
V: TRBV6-5
CDR3: CASSSSLLAGANEQFF
DNA: TGTGCCAGCAGTTCCTCGCTGCTAGCGGGAGCTAATGAGCAGTTCTTC

J: TRBJ1-1
D: NA
size: NA
V: TRBV27
CDR3: CASSPGFFVETEAFF
DNA: TGTGCCAGTTCTCCAGGGTTTTTCGTGGAGACTGAAGCTTTCTTT

J: TRBJ1-4
D: NA
size: few
V: TRBV4-3
CDR3: CASSQDPGMGEKLFF
DNA: TGCGCCAGCAGCCAAGATCCAGGAATGGGTGAAAAACTGTTTTTT

J: TRBJ1-1
D: TRBD1
size: NA
V: TRBV7-2
CDR3: CASSRQGTNTEAFF
DNA: TGTGCCAGCAGCAGACAGGGGACGAACACTGAAGCTTTCTTT

J: TRBJ1-4
D: NA
size: NA
V: TRBV18
CDR3: CASSQAATGTNEKLFF
DNA: TGTGCCAGCTCCCAGGCGGCGACAGGAACAAATGAAAAACTGTTTTTT

J: TRBJ2-5
D: NA
size: NA
V: TRBV2
CDR3: CASSEGASVETQYF
DNA: TGTGCCAGCAGTGAAGGGGCTAGCGTGGAGACCCAGTACTTC

J: TRBJ2-1
D: NA
size: few
V: TRBV5-5
CDR3: CASSPGGALVYEQFF
DNA: TGTGCCAGCAGCCCCGGTGGAGCGTTAGTATATGAGCAGTTCTTC

J: TRBJ2-1
D: TRBD2
size: NA
V: TRBV7-9
CDR3: CASSLVRGRSYNEQFF
DNA: TGTGCCAGCAGCTTAGTCCGCGGGAGGTCCTACAATGAGCAGTTCTTC

J: TRBJ1-2
D: TRBD1
size: NA
V: TRBV2
CDR3: CASSVARGYGYTF
DNA: TGTGCCAGCAGTGTCGCCAGGGGGTATGGCTACACCTTC

J: TRBJ1-1
D: NA
size: NA
V: TRBV7-6
CDR3: CASSLDRQGPMNTEAFF
DNA: TGTGCCAGCAGCTTAGATCGCCAGGGCCCCATGAACACTGAAGCTTTCTTT

J: TRBJ2-2
D: TRBD2
size: few
V: TRBV9
CDR3: CASSVGGREGTGELFF
DNA: TGTGCCAGCAGCGTAGGAGGGAGGGAAGGCACCGGGGAGCTGTTTTTT